Listed here is a single T cell receptor (beta chain). Its matching antigen is unknown. Germline CDR1 SNHLY, CDR2 FYNNEI. The CDR3 is 15 residues long. TCRdb reprocessed the 5' RACE reads, with one entry per CDR3 protein and no DNA. In all, the sample yields 88,000 or so distinct CDR3 sequences. This record belongs to a study of monozygotic twins with inflammatory bowel disease. Study results and caveats: In the analysis, different T cell subtypes could not be told apart. Lower TCRbeta diversity (inverse Simpson) was seen in IBD patients than in healthy co-twins.

The sample taken for sequencing was blood. The rearrangement joins TRBV2 to TRBJ2-3; TCRdb's assignment of TRBD1 cannot be checked, as there is no DNA. The sequence came from a human donor with ulcerative colitis or Crohn's disease, or a healthy co-twin of an affected twin (not recorded which). The CDR3 protein is CASSDLKGGTDTQYF. The entire variable domain, with the rest obtained from reference TRBV2 and TRBJ2-3, is as follows: EPEVTQTPSHQVTQMGQEVILRCVPISNHLYFYWYRQILGQKVEFLVSFYNNEISEKSEIFDDQFSVERPDGSNFTLKIRSTKLEDSAMYFCASSDLKGGTDTQYFGPGTRLTVL.